Here is one T cell receptor beta chain with its context. As yet, its antigen is unknown. This sample was included in a study of OX40 agonist ivuxolimab in advanced cancers. Looking at the study overall: Those enrolled were roughly 85% male, with a mean age of around 60 years and ages from roughly 23 to 80. Study results and caveats: Certain nonresponders likewise exhibited a low normalized T-cell clonal expansion. At doses 0.1 to 3.0 mg/kg, CD4+ and CD8+ clones expanded.

CDR3 length equals 14 residues. In germline, CDR1 is SGHTA, CDR2 FQGNSA. Trimming at V came to 5 bases and at J to 12 bases, leaving 13 bases not matched to a gene. The assay was immunoSEQ multiplex PCR, and TCRdb's table has in-frame clones only and misses some. The top ten clones hold 0.61% of a sample with about 76,000 clones, about 82% of them seen once. This chain connects TRBV7-2 to TRBJ1-2, with 9 bases aligning to TRBD1. The clonotype was recovered from an adult with an advanced solid tumor such as melanoma, head and neck, liver or kidney cancer. The sequencing here drew on CD4+ or CD8+ T cells sorted from blood, taken in a trial of the OX40 agonist ivuxolimab. The CDR3 loop reads CASSAGIQGAGDTF. CDR3 DNA sequence: TGTGCCAGCAGCGCCGGGATACAGGGGGCAGGAGACACCTTC.